A single sample gave rise to the 30 T cell receptor beta chains below, sequenced in a study of response to subunit inactivated influenza vaccine. TCRdb passed the RT-PCR reads through MiXCR, listing each CDR3 protein once. The repertoire includes some 180,000 distinct CDR3 sequences, about 10% of them detected once, and about 11% sits in the top ten. Sample: non-naive T cells sorted from PBMCs, taken on the day of vaccination. The receptors were gathered from a man aged 50 to 59 who received an inactivated influenza vaccine.

The V and J genes are TRBV4-1 and TRBJ2-3, with 8 bases matching TRBD1. CDR3 size: 13 residues. The V and J ends lost 5 bases and 6 bases, in that order; junction bases with no gene match: 4. Germline values: CDR1 MGHRA, CDR2 YSYEKL. The CDR3 DNA reads TGCGCCAGCAGCGTGCGACAGGGGGATACGCAGTATTTT. It encodes CASSVRQGDTQYF.

This clonotype was observed at least ten times. The chain joins TRBV6-5 to TRBJ2-1, with D perhaps matching TRBD1 (6 bases). The CDR3 totals 15 residues. V gave up 0 bases and J gave up 7 bases, with 13 bases separating them. Germline V gene sequence: CDR1 MNHEY, CDR2 SVGAGI. As DNA, the CDR3 is TGTGCCAGCAGTTACTCGTTGGGGGACAAAAATGAGCAGTTCTTC. It yields the protein CASSYSLGDKNEQFF.

This clonotype turned up a few times. The chain is built from TRBV6-2 or TRBV6-3 and TRBJ2-7, with a tentative D call TRBD2 (6 bases). Trimming took off 5 bases at V and 1 base at J, with 9 bases between the two ends. Per the germline V gene, CDR1 is MNHEY and CDR2 is SVGEGT. This CDR3 is 13 amino acids long. CDR3 in amino acids: CASSTGTSYEQYF. In DNA form, the CDR3 reads TGTGCCAGCAGTACTGGGACTTCCTACGAGCAGTACTTC.

The chain carries TRBV5-1 and TRBJ2-1; 10 bases agree with TRBD2. J was trimmed by 7 bases and V by 2 bases; bases with no gene match: 6. The V gene's germline CDR1 is SGHRS and CDR2 YFSETQ. This CDR3 spans 15 amino acids. DNA of the CDR3: TGCGCCAGCAGCTTTGGCCTAGCGGGGGCAAATGAGCAGTTCTTC. Its translation is CASSFGLAGANEQFF.

This clonotype occurred a few times. The chain links TRBV6-1 to TRBJ2-6; D not certain. CDR1 is MNHNS and CDR2 is SASEGT in the germline V gene. The CDR3 spans 13 residues. V lost 7 bases to trimming and J lost 3 bases, with 7 bases between them. Here the CDR3 reads CASTENGANVLTF. As DNA, the CDR3 is TGTGCCAGCACGGAGAATGGGGCCAACGTCCTGACTTTC.

This clonotype appeared a single time. A junction end diverges from the germline sequence, so it may reflect a read error. The J gene is TRBJ2-7, the V gene TRBV6-5; D unresolved. Looked up from germline, CDR1 is MNHEY and CDR2 is SVGAGI. The CDR3 has 14 amino acids. This CDR3 is CTSSVVDRTYEQYF. In DNA, the CDR3 is TGTACCAGCAGTGTAGTCGACCGAACCTACGAGCAGTACTTC.

This clonotype was recorded at least ten times. J is TRBJ1-2 and V is TRBV4-1, with TRBD1 matching 12 bases. The CDR3 runs 16 residues. V was pared by 3 bases and J by 4 bases, with 6 bases of the junction left unmatched. From germline, CDR1 is MGHRA and CDR2 YSYEKL. The CDR3 sequence is CASSQGTGGSLYGYTF. The CDR3 nucleotides read TGCGCCAGCAGCCAGGGGACAGGGGGCTCCCTCTATGGCTACACCTTC.

The chain has TRBV5-6 and TRBJ2-1; 11 nucleotides agree with TRBD2. Germline V gene sequence: CDR1 SGHDT, CDR2 YYEEEE. V lost 4 bases, J lost 6 bases, and 9 bases stayed unmatched. CDR3 length: 16 amino acids. The CDR3 DNA follows: TGTGCCAGCAGCATGACTAGCGGGAAAACTGCCAATGAGCAGTTCTTC. Translated, it gives CASSMTSGKTANEQFF.

This clonotype has a handful of counts. The V gene is TRBV20-1, the J gene TRBJ2-7, with TRBD2 matching 14 bases. The CDR3 loop spans 13 amino acids. CDR1 is DFQATT and CDR2 is SNEGSKA in the germline V gene (reference sequence). The junction had 5 bases not matched to a gene; V was cut back by 6 bases and J by 7 bases. CDR3 nucleotides: TGCAGTGCGGGACTAGCGGGGGCGTCGGAGCAGTACTTC. Translated, it gives CSAGLAGASEQYF.

This clonotype was counted at least ten times. The CDR3 coding sequence is TGTGCCACCAGTGATTTTTACAATGAGCAGTTCTTC. Its translation: CATSDFYNEQFF. The rearrangement links TRBV24-1 to TRBJ2-1; no definite D call. CDR1 is KGHDR, CDR2 SFDVKD, per germline. V was cut by 1 base and J by 4 bases, with 1 base left in between. CDR3 length: 12 amino acids.

This clonotype was recorded at least ten times. V gene TRBV5-1 combines with J gene TRBJ2-7, with D perhaps TRBD1 (7 bases). V was trimmed by 0 bases and J by 7 bases, leaving 17 bases between them. The CDR3 extends over 15 amino acids. In germline, CDR1 is SGHRS, CDR2 YFSETQ. The CDR3 region is CASSLGGQEGREQYF. In DNA form, the CDR3 reads TGCGCCAGCAGCTTGGGTGGACAGGAGGGCCGGGAGCAGTACTTC.

This clonotype was counted ten times or more. V gene TRBV19 combines with J gene TRBJ2-2; TRBD1 or TRBD2 may be the D gene (5 bases each). Trimming took off 5 bases at V and 7 bases at J, with 17 bases between the two ends. The CDR3 runs to 15 residues. CDR1 is LNHDA and CDR2 is SQIVND in the germline V gene (reference sequence). The CDR3 coding sequence is TGTGCCAGTAGTCCAAGGGACCTCTATAGCGGGGAGCTGTTTTTT. As protein: CASSPRDLYSGELFF.

The chain is built from TRBV3-1 and TRBJ1-1, with D unclear. V was shortened by 4 bases and J by 1 base, with 13 bases between the two germline ends. The germline V gene has CDR1 LGHDT and CDR2 YNNKEL (reference sequence). This CDR3 region has 15 residues. The CDR3 here is CASSLLARRNTEAFF. The CDR3, as DNA: TGTGCCAGCAGCCTCCTAGCACGGAGGAACACTGAAGCTTTCTTT. The variable domain in full, with the rest retrieved from reference TRBV3-1 and TRBJ1-1, is DTAVSQTPKYLVTQMGNDKSIKCEQNLGHDTMYWYKQDSKKFLKIMFSYNNKELIINETVPNRFSPKSPDKAHLNLHINSLELGDSAVYFCASSLLARRNTEAFFGQGTRLTVV.

This clonotype was seen more than once but under ten times. The chain uses TRBV20-1 and TRBJ2-3; 7 nucleotides line up with TRBD1. J was trimmed by 4 bases and V by 5 bases; bases with no gene match: 12. Germline V lookup: CDR1 DFQATT, CDR2 SNEGSKA (reference sequence). This CDR3 has 15 amino acids. For the CDR3, the DNA is TGCAGTGCTCGGGGTCAGGGGGTATGGGCAGATACGCAGTATTTT. Protein sequence: CSARGQGVWADTQYF.

This clonotype was recorded at least ten times. The rearrangement joins TRBV18 to TRBJ1-5; no definite D call. The CDR3 runs to 13 residues. Between the trimmed V and J ends, which lost 4 bases and 1 base, there was a span of 5 bases. Germline values: CDR1 KGHSH, CDR2 LQKENI. The CDR3 bases are TGTGCCAGCTCACTCAAAAGCAATCAGCCCCAGCATTTT. Translated, it gives CASSLKSNQPQHF.

To note about this clonotype: A junction boundary mismatches the germline segment, possibly from a read error. The V gene is TRBV7-9, the J gene TRBJ2-7; no clear D gene. CDR1 SEHNR and CDR2 FQNEAQ come from the germline V gene (reference sequence). The CDR3 length is 15 residues. The CDR3, as DNA: TGTGCCAGCAGCTTAATTCTGGGCCCCTCCTACGAACAGTACTTC. Translation: CASSLILGPSYEQYF.

This clonotype has at least ten counts. V usage is TRBV7-2 and J usage is TRBJ1-4; D unclear. The CDR3 length is 16 residues. Germline V gives CDR1 SGHTA, CDR2 FQGNSA. Trimming removed 5 bases at V and 8 bases at J, with 21 bases between. The DNA of the CDR3 is TGTGCCAGCAGCCACCGGCTGGGATGGGTAGGGGAAAAACTGTTTTTT. This codes for CASSHRLGWVGEKLFF.

This clonotype came up many times. The rearrangement joins TRBV3-1 to TRBJ1-1; TRBD1 might be the D (6 bases). Germline-derived CDR1 and CDR2 are LGHDT and YNNKEL (reference sequence). CDR3 length: 12 residues. Trimming pared 4 bases from V and 7 bases from J, leaving 10 bases between. The CDR3 bases are TGTGCCAGCAGCCCAGGACAGTTTGAAGCTTTCTTT. It specifies CASSPGQFEAFF.

The CDR3 DNA reads as TGTGCCACCAGTCTGGCGGGTGAAACCGGGGAGCTGTTTTTT. The encoded protein is CATSLAGETGELFF. The chain recombines TRBV24-1 with TRBJ2-2, with D possibly being TRBD2 (5 bases). The germline gives CDR1 KGHDR, CDR2 SFDVKD. The CDR3 extends over 14 amino acids. Trimming pared 6 bases from V and 5 bases from J, leaving 12 bases between.

This clonotype was seen repeatedly, ten times or more. The CDR3 DNA reads as TGTGCCAGCAGCCAAGTCCGGACTGCGGGAGGAGGCTACACCTTC. It encodes CASSQVRTAGGGYTF. The chain has TRBV3-1 and TRBJ1-2; no clear D. The germline V and J ends were trimmed by 1 base and 8 bases, with 17 bases remaining between them. The CDR3 spans 15 residues. Germline-derived CDR1 and CDR2 are LGHDT and YNNKEL (reference sequence).

The V and J genes are TRBV20-1 and TRBJ2-1; D might be TRBD2 (6 bases). The CDR3 spans 16 residues. V gave up 1 base and J gave up 2 bases, with 15 bases separating them. CDR1 and CDR2 (germline): DFQATT, SNEGSKA (reference sequence). The CDR3 nucleotides read TGCAGTGCTAGAGCTGTTAGCGGAGGGACCTACAATGAGCAGTTCTTC. Encoded protein: CSARAVSGGTYNEQFF.

This clonotype was observed a handful of times. The V gene is TRBV4-3, the J gene TRBJ2-2, with 12 bases that match TRBD2. Germline values: CDR1 LGHNA, CDR2 YSLEER. V was pared by 1 base and J by 4 bases, with 4 bases of the junction left unmatched. This CDR3 has 17 amino acids. The DNA for the CDR3 is TGCGCCAGCAGCCAAGGGGCTAGCGGGGGGGCCACCGGGGAGCTGTTTTTT. Its translation is CASSQGASGGATGELFF.

The V gene is TRBV30, the J gene TRBJ2-7; D uncertain. The germline gives CDR1 GTSNPN, CDR2 SVGIG (reference sequence). V was trimmed by 2 bases and J by 0 bases, leaving 8 bases between them. The CDR3 is 13 amino acids. CDR3 loop: CAWSRGLSYEQYF. The CDR3 DNA reads as TGTGCCTGGAGTAGAGGCCTCTCCTACGAGCAGTACTTC. The entire variable domain, with the rest obtained from reference TRBV30 and TRBJ2-7, is as follows: SQTIHQWPATLVQPVGSPLSLECTVEGTSNPNLYWYRQAAGRGLQLLFYSVGIGQISSEVPQNLSASRPQDRQFILSSKKLLLSDSGFYLCAWSRGLSYEQYFGPGTRLTVT.

This chain links TRBV18 with TRBJ2-1; tentatively, D is TRBD1 (6 bases). The ends were cut back, 1 base at V and 7 bases at J, with 14 bases in the middle. The germline V gene encodes CDR1 KGHSH and CDR2 LQKENI. The CDR3 contains 15 residues. CDR3 region: CASSPLGQGQNEQFF. The DNA of the CDR3 is TGTGCCAGCTCACCACTGGGGCAGGGGCAGAATGAGCAGTTCTTC.

In its sample, this clonotype was seen a few times. J is TRBJ2-5 and V is TRBV4-3, with 8 bases fitting TRBD1. Unmatched junction bases numbered 5, after V lost 1 base and J lost 1 base. This CDR3 is 16 amino acids long. The germline gives CDR1 LGHNA, CDR2 YSLEER. CDR3 sequence reads: CASSQVLDRGQETQYF. CDR3 nucleotide sequence: TGCGCCAGCAGCCAAGTCCTCGACAGGGGCCAAGAGACCCAGTACTTC.

The sample holds many counts of this clonotype. The CDR3 DNA reads as TGCAGTGCTAGAGTAAGGGGCAAGTACAATGAGCAGTTCTTC. Translated: CSARVRGKYNEQFF. The chain uses TRBV20-1 and TRBJ2-1; TRBD1 might be the D (5 bases). Germline V CDR1 and CDR2: DFQATT, SNEGSKA (reference sequence). Trimming shortened V by 1 base and J by 4 bases, and 11 bases separated the two germline ends. The CDR3 covers 14 residues.

V is TRBV29-1 and J is TRBJ2-5, with D possibly being TRBD1 or TRBD2 (5 bases each). CDR1 and CDR2 from the germline V gene are SQVTM and ANQGSEA. This CDR3 has 14 amino acids. V was trimmed by 5 bases and J by 3 bases, leaving 16 bases between them. The CDR3 loop is CSVRRDLLEETQYF. In DNA, the CDR3 is TGCAGCGTTCGTAGGGACCTACTAGAAGAGACCCAGTACTTC.

The chain is built from TRBV5-8 and TRBJ1-5; no clear D gene. Trimming removed 0 bases at V and 3 bases at J, with 10 bases between. CDR3 length equals 15 residues. Germline V gene lookup returns CDR1 SGHTS and CDR2 YDEGEE. The CDR3 region has the DNA TGTGCCAGCAGCTTGGGCCGGGTGGCCAATCAGCCCCAGCATTTT. It specifies CASSLGRVANQPQHF.

This clonotype has just a few counts. This chain uses TRBV6-2 or TRBV6-3 with TRBJ2-2; 11 bases agree with TRBD2. With V trimmed by 2 bases and J by 3 bases, 2 bases remained unmatched. The CDR3 runs 16 residues. Per the germline V gene, CDR1 is MNHEY and CDR2 is SVGEGT. CDR3 loop: CASSYHSGRDTGELFF. CDR3 bases: TGTGCCAGCAGTTACCATAGCGGGAGGGACACCGGGGAGCTGTTTTTT.

This clonotype appeared a few times. V usage is TRBV28 and J usage is TRBJ1-1, with 8 bases fitting TRBD1. Germline V gene lookup returns CDR1 MDHEN and CDR2 SYDVKM. The junction had 6 bases not matched to a gene; V was cut back by 5 bases and J by 1 base. The CDR3 is 15 residues long. This CDR3 reads CASSPTGGGNTEAFF. CDR3 DNA: TGTGCCAGCAGTCCCACAGGGGGAGGGAACACTGAAGCTTTCTTT. Complete variable domain (other parts from reference TRBV28 and TRBJ1-1): DVKVTQSSRYLVKRTGEKVFLECVQDMDHENMFWYRQDPGLGLRLIYFSYDVKMKEKGDIPEGYSVSREKKERFSLILESASTNQTSMYLCASSPTGGGNTEAFFGQGTRLTVV.